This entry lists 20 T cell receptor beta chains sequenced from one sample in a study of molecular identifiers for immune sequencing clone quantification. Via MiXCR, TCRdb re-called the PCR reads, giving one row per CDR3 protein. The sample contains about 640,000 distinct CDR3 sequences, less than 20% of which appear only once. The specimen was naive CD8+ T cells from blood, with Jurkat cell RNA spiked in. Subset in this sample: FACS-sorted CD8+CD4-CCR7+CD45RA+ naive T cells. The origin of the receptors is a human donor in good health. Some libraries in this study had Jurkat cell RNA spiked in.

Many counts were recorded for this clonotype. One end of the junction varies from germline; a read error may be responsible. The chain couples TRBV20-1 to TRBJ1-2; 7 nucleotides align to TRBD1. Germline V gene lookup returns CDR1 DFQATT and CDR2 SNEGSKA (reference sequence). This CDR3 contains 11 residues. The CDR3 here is CSASRGYDYTF. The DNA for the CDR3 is TGCAGTGCTAGCAGGGGGTATGACTACACCTTC.

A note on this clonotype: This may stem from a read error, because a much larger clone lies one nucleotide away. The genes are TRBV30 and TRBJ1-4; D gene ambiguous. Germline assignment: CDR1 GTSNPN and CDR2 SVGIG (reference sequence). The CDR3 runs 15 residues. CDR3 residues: CARSALKTGNEKLFF. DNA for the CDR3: TGTGCCCGGAGTGCCTTGAAGACCGGGAATGAAAAACTGTTTTTT.

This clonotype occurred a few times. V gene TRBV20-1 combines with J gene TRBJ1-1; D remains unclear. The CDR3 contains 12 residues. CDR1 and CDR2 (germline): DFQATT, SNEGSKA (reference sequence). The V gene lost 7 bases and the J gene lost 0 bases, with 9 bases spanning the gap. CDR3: CSVPHLNTEAFF. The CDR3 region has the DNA TGCAGTGTTCCGCACCTGAACACTGAAGCTTTCTTT.

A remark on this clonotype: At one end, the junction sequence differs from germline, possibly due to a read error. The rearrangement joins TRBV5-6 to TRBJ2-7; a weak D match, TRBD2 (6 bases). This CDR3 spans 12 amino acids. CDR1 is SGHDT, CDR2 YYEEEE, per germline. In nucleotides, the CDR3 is TGTGCCGGCAGCTTGGGAGGCTACGAGCAGTACTTC. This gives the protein CAGSLGGYEQYF.

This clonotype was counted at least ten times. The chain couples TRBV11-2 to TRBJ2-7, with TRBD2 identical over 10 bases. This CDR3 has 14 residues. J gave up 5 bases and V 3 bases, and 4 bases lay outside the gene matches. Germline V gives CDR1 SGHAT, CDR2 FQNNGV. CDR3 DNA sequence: TGTGCCAGCAGCTTGGCTAGCGGGAGCCACGAGCAGTACTTC. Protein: CASSLASGSHEQYF.

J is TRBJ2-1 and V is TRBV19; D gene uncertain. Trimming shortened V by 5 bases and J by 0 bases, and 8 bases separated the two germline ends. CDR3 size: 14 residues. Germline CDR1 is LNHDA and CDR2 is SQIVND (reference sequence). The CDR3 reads CASSSPYSYNEQFF. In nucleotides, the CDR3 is TGTGCCAGTAGTTCCCCCTACTCCTACAATGAGCAGTTCTTC.

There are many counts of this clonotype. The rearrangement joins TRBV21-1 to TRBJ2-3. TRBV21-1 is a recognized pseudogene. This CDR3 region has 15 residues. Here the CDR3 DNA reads TGTGCCAGCAGCAGAAGCGGGAGTGGGGCAGATACGCAGTATTTT. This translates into CASSRSGSGADTQYF.

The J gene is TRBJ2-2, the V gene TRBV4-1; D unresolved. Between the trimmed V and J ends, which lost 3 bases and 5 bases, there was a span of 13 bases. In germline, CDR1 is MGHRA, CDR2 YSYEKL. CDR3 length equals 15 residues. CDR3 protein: CASSHPAPGTGELFF. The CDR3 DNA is TGCGCCAGCAGCCACCCGGCCCCCGGAACCGGGGAGCTGTTTTTT.

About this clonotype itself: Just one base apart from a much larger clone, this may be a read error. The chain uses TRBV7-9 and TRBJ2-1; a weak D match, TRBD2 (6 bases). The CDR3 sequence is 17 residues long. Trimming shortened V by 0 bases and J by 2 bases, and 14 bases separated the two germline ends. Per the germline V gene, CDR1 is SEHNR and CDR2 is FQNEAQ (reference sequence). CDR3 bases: TGTGCCAGCAGCTTAGCGGAGGGGTACAGCACCTACAATGAGCAGTTCTTC. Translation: CASSLAEGYSTYNEQFF.

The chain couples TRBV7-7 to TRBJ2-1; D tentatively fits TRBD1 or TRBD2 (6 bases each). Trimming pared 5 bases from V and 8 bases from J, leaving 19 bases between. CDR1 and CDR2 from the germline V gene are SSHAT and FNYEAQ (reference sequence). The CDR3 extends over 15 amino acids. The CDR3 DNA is TGTGCCAGCAGCCCATCCTTTTCGAGGGGGGATGAGCAGTTCTTC. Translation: CASSPSFSRGDEQFF.

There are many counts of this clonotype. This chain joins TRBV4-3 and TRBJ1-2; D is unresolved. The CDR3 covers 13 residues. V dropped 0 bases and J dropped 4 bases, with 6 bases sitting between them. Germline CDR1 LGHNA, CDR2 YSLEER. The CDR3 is CASSQDQSYGYTF. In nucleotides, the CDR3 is TGCGCCAGCAGCCAAGATCAGAGCTATGGCTACACCTTC.

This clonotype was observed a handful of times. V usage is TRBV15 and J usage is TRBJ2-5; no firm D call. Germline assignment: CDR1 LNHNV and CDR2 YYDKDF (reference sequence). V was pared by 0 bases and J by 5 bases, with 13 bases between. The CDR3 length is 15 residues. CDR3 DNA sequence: TGTGCCACCAGCAGAGATAAGTCGGTGGGGGAGACCCAGTACTTC. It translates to CATSRDKSVGETQYF.

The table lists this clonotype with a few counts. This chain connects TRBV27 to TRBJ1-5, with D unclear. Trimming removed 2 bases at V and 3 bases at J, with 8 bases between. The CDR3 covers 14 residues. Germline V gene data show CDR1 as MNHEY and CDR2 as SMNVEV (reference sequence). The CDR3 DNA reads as TGTGCCAGCAGTTTAGCTGGGTTCAATCAGCCCCAGCATTTT. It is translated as CASSLAGFNQPQHF.

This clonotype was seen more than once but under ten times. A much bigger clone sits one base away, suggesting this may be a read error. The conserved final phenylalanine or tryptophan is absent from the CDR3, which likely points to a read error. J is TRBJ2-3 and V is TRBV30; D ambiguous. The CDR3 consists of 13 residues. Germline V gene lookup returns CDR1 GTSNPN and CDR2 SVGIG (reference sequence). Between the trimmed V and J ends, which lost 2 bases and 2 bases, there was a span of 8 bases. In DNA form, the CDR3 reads TGTGCCTGGAGTCGGACCATCACAGATACGCAGTATCTT. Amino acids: CAWSRTITDTQYL.

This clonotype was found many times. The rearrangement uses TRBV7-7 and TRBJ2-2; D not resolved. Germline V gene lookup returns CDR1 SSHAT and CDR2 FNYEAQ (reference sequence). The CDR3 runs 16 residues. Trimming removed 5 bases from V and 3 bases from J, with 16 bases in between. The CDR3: CASSLGAGVDTGELFF. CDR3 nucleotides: TGTGCCAGCAGCCTTGGAGCAGGAGTTGACACCGGGGAGCTGTTTTTT.

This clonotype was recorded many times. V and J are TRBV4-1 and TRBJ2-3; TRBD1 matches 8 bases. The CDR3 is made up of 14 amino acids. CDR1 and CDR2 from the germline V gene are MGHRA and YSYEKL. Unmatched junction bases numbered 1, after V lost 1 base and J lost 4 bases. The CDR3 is CASSQGQGPDTQYF. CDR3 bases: TGCGCCAGCAGCCAAGGACAGGGGCCAGATACGCAGTATTTT.

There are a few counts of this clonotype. The CDR3 nucleotides read TGTGCCAGCAGCTCTGGACCAGGACATCGTGGCTACACCTTC. Its translation is CASSSGPGHRGYTF. V and J are TRBV7-9 and TRBJ1-2; a possible D gene is TRBD1 (5 bases). Trimming took 4 bases from V and 7 from J, leaving 16 bases between them. Per the germline V gene, CDR1 is SEHNR and CDR2 is FQNEAQ (reference sequence). The CDR3 runs to 14 residues.

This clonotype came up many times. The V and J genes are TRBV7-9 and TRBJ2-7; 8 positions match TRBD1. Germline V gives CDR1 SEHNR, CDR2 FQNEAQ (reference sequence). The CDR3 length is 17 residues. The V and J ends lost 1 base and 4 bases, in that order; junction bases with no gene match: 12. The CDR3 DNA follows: TGTGCCAGCAGCTTAGAATCCGGACAGGGACCTAGGTACGAGCAGTACTTC. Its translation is CASSLESGQGPRYEQYF.

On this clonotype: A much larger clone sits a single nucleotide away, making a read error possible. Written as DNA, the CDR3 is TGTGCCAGCAATTTATCCCCTGCAACTAATGAAAAACTGTTTTTT. Protein sequence: CASNLSPATNEKLFF. The chain couples TRBV27 to TRBJ1-4; D uncertain. The length of the CDR3 is 15 residues. Germline V gene lookup returns CDR1 MNHEY and CDR2 SMNVEV (reference sequence).

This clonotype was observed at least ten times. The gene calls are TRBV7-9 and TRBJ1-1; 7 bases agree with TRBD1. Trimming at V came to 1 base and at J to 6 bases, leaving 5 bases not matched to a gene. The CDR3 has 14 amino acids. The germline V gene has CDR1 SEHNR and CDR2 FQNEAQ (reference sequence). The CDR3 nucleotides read TGTGCCAGCAGCTTAGTAACAGGGGTTCCTGAAGCTTTCTTT. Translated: CASSLVTGVPEAFF.